A selection of T cell receptor beta chains follows, all from one sample in a study of post-analysis software for immune sequencing data. TCRdb re-called the PCR reads with MiXCR, one entry per CDR3 protein. The sample contains about 560,000 distinct CDR3 sequences, around 47% of which appear only once. Sequencing was performed on blood. The receptors stem from a girl aged 10-17 years with multiple sclerosis. The CDR3 runs from the conserved cysteine through the conserved F or W. D genes are given only for firm matches. The size of a clone is reported for some rows only, either as once, few or many, or as a class for expanded clones.

D	size	V	J	CDR3	DNA
.	few	TRBV12-3/TRBV12-4	TRBJ2-7	CASSLGDKYEQYF	TGTGCCAGCAGTTTAGGGGACAAATACGAGCAGTACTTC
.	.	TRBV12-3/TRBV12-4	TRBJ2-4	CASSPGFRRQYF	TGTGCCAGCAGTCCGGGGTTTCGAAGGCAGTACTTC
.	once	TRBV6-2/TRBV6-3	TRBJ2-5	CASSYSDETQYF	TGTGCCAGCAGTTACTCCGACGAGACCCAGTACTTC
.	.	TRBV12-3/TRBV12-4	TRBJ2-5	CASSPIAYEETQYF	TGTGCCAGCAGCCCCATAGCATACGAAGAGACCCAGTACTTC
.	.	TRBV27	TRBJ1-2	CASSGGFGYTF	TGTGCCAGCAGTGGTGGATTTGGCTACACCTTC
.	.	TRBV15	TRBJ1-1	CATSSRGDGGTEAFF	TGTGCCACCAGCTCCCGGGGGGACGGGGGCACTGAAGCTTTCTTT
.	.	TRBV6-6	TRBJ2-3	CASRSPGDTQYF	TGTGCCAGCAGATCGCCCGGAGATACGCAGTATTTT
TRBD1	few	TRBV27	TRBJ1-1	CASSSPTGGSMNTEAFF	TGTGCCAGCAGTTCCCCGACAGGGGGAAGCATGAACACTGAAGCTTTCTTT
TRBD2	once	TRBV13	TRBJ2-1	CASHYEAGGPVGNEQFF	TGTGCCAGCCACTACGAAGCGGGGGGTCCAGTTGGGAATGAGCAGTTCTTC
TRBD1	.	TRBV7-7	TRBJ2-2	CASSDADRSNTGELFF	TGTGCTAGCAGCGACGCGGACAGGTCGAACACCGGGGAGCTGTTTTTT
.	many	TRBV6-5	TRBJ2-7	CASSYSTAYEQYF	TGTGCCAGCAGTTACTCGACAGCCTACGAGCAGTACTTC
TRBD1	few	TRBV12-3/TRBV12-4	TRBJ2-1	CASSWTGTNEQFF	TGTGCCAGCAGTTGGACAGGGACCAATGAGCAGTTCTTC
.	few	TRBV7-9	TRBJ2-5	CASSLSLAETQYF	TGTGCCAGCAGCTTAAGCCTAGCCGAGACCCAGTACTTC
.	.	TRBV7-9	TRBJ2-3	CASSYLERDTQYF	TGTGCCAGCAGCTATTTAGAGAGGGATACGCAGTATTTT
.	few	TRBV11-3	TRBJ1-1	CASSLDPSSGEAFF	TGTGCCAGCAGCTTAGACCCGTCATCGGGTGAAGCTTTCTTT
TRBD1	few	TRBV12-3/TRBV12-4	TRBJ2-5	CASSLRTGFQYF	TGTGCCAGCAGTTTACGGACAGGGTTTCAGTACTTC
.	.	TRBV25-1	TRBJ2-3	CASTNRESGTDTQYF	TGTGCCAGCACCAACAGGGAATCCGGCACAGATACGCAGTATTTT
.	.	TRBV6-6	TRBJ2-7	CASSFYLPGRREQYF	TGTGCCAGCAGTTTTTACTTGCCGGGCCGTCGGGAGCAGTACTTC
TRBD1	few	TRBV5-1	TRBJ2-1	CASSLGDRSYNEQFF	TGCGCCAGCAGCTTGGGGGACAGGTCCTACAATGAGCAGTTCTTC
.	.	TRBV4-1	TRBJ2-7	CASSQVGTLYEQYF	TGCGCCAGCAGCCAAGTTGGCACTCTCTACGAGCAGTACTTC
.	.	TRBV5-6	TRBJ1-6	CASSLAVGGRAYNSPLHF	TGTGCCAGCAGCTTGGCGGTGGGGGGGAGAGCCTATAATTCACCCCTCCACTTT
.	once	TRBV3-1	TRBJ1-2	CASSPQVGPVVYGYTF	TGTGCCAGCAGCCCACAGGTAGGGCCGGTCGTCTATGGCTACACCTTC
.	few	TRBV12-3/TRBV12-4	TRBJ2-7	CASSPQTAKQYF	TGTGCCAGCAGTCCTCAGACAGCTAAGCAGTACTTC
.	.	TRBV6-6	TRBJ1-1	CASSYPRFLTVNTEAFF	TGTGCCAGCAGTTACCCACGATTTCTTACAGTGAACACTGAAGCTTTCTTT
.	.	TRBV20-1	TRBJ2-6	CSAREASSSGANVLTF	TGCAGTGCTAGAGAAGCCAGTAGCTCTGGGGCCAACGTCCTGACTTTC
.	.	TRBV20-1	TRBJ2-3	CSANRQEGTDTQYF	TGCAGTGCGAACAGACAGGAGGGTACAGATACGCAGTATTTT
TRBD1	few	TRBV5-1	TRBJ1-1	CASSLSGQGEAFF	TGCGCCAGCAGCTTGTCGGGACAGGGAGAAGCTTTCTTT
.	few	TRBV20-1	TRBJ2-5	CSARDGEETQYF	TGCAGTGCTAGAGATGGGGAAGAGACCCAGTACTTC
.	.	TRBV4-1	TRBJ1-4	CASSQGTGDEKLFF	TGCGCCAGCAGCCAAGGGACGGGAGATGAAAAACTGTTTTTT
TRBD1	.	TRBV19	TRBJ1-2	CASTLKGTVYGYTF	TGTGCCAGTACTCTCAAGGGGACAGTATATGGCTACACCTTC
.	few	TRBV7-9	TRBJ2-5	CASSSGSWRETQYF	TGTGCCAGCAGCTCTGGCAGTTGGAGGGAGACCCAGTACTTC
TRBD2	.	TRBV5-1	TRBJ2-7	CASSLRPGGGTYEQYF	TGCGCCAGCAGCTTGAGGCCTGGCGGGGGAACCTACGAGCAGTACTTC
TRBD2	.	TRBV12-3/TRBV12-4	TRBJ2-1	CASRPKVLAGDNEQFF	TGTGCCAGCAGGCCCAAGGTACTAGCGGGAGACAATGAGCAGTTCTTC
TRBD1	.	TRBV12-3/TRBV12-4	TRBJ1-1	CASSPRGQGFEAFF	TGTGCCAGCAGTCCCCGGGGACAGGGTTTTGAAGCTTTCTTT
.	.	TRBV5-1	TRBJ1-2	CASSLAVGGSIINYGYTF	TGCGCCAGCAGCTTGGCCGTTGGGGGATCCATTATAAACTATGGCTACACCTTC
.	.	TRBV3-1	TRBJ1-2	CASSQPGLRGGYGYTF	TGTGCCAGCAGCCAGCCAGGGCTCCGGGGGGGCTATGGCTACACCTTC
.	.	TRBV12-3/TRBV12-4	TRBJ2-7	CASSFSPYEQYF	TGCGCCAGCAGCTTCTCCCCCTACGAGCAGTACTTC
TRBD1	.	TRBV7-6	TRBJ2-7	CASSLALGTVAYEQYF	TGTGCCAGCAGCTTAGCGTTAGGGACAGTAGCCTACGAGCAGTACTTC
.	.	TRBV5-1	TRBJ2-1	CASSLVGGISSYNEQFF	TGCGCCAGCAGCTTGGTAGGCGGGATTAGCTCCTACAATGAGCAGTTCTTC
.	.	TRBV7-3	TRBJ2-5	CASSPSSKETQYF	TGTGCCAGCAGCCCTTCTAGCAAAGAGACCCAGTACTTC
.	few	TRBV5-1	TRBJ1-2	CASSLGSSAFNYGYTF	TGCGCCAGCAGCCTGGGGTCCTCAGCGTTCAACTATGGCTACACCTTC
TRBD1	many	TRBV20-1	TRBJ1-2	CSADPGTGGVGYTF	TGCAGTGCTGACCCCGGGACAGGGGGCGTTGGCTACACCTTC
.	.	TRBV11-3	TRBJ2-7	CASSLVTGIHEQYF	TGTGCCAGCAGCTTAGTAACAGGGATCCACGAGCAGTACTTC
.	.	TRBV10-3	TRBJ2-4	CATSPRQNIQYF	TGTGCCACCAGTCCGCGCCAAAACATTCAGTACTTC
.	.	TRBV12-3/TRBV12-4	TRBJ1-5	CASSLAESYQPQHF	TGTGCCAGCAGTTTAGCGGAGAGCTATCAGCCCCAGCATTTT
.	.	TRBV7-9	TRBJ1-5	CASSLASQANQPQHF	TGTGCCAGCAGCTTAGCGAGTCAGGCCAATCAGCCCCAGCATTTT
.	.	TRBV5-1	TRBJ2-7	CASSFIDTSYEQYF	TGCGCCAGCAGCTTCATCGACACCTCCTACGAGCAGTACTTC
TRBD1	.	TRBV4-1	TRBJ2-7	CASSHTGQGSYEQYF	TGCGCCAGCAGCCACACGGGACAGGGATCCTACGAGCAGTACTTC
.	.	TRBV5-1	TRBJ1-2	CASSLEPQGLDGYTF	TGCGCCAGCAGCTTGGAGCCGCAGGGTCTGGATGGCTACACCTTC
TRBD2	.	TRBV19	TRBJ2-3	CATSPIAGGTDTQYF	TGTGCCACCTCCCCCATTGCGGGGGGGACTGATACGCAGTATTTT
.	.	TRBV5-1	TRBJ2-3	CASSLAAGAGTDTQYF	TGCGCCAGCAGCTTAGCAGCTGGGGCAGGGACAGATACGCAGTATTTT
TRBD2	.	TRBV4-1	TRBJ2-3	CASVWTSGEGGTDTQYF	TGCGCCAGCGTATGGACTAGCGGGGAAGGAGGAACAGATACGCAGTATTTT
.	few	TRBV5-1	TRBJ2-7	CASSWGPRTPSPLQYF	TGCGCCAGCAGCTGGGGCCCCCGGACACCATCACCGCTGCAGTACTTC
.	.	TRBV3-1	TRBJ1-1	CASSQTIGGFGNTEAFF	TGTGCCAGCAGCCAAACTATAGGGGGGTTTGGGAACACTGAAGCTTTCTTT
.	.	TRBV24-1	TRBJ2-5	CATSDPRDRETQYF	TGTGCCACCAGTGATCCGCGGGACAGAGAGACCCAGTACTTC